A selection of T cell receptor beta chains follows, all from one sample in a study of shared clonotypes between healthy human individuals. Sequenced by immunoSEQ multiplex PCR; TCRdb stores in-frame clones only, minus some. The sample lists more than 1.2 million clones; approximately 98.5% were seen once. The sample comprised naive CD4+ T cells sorted from blood. These receptors were taken from a man younger than 45 in good health. Both conserved end residues are part of each CDR3. The D gene is left open where the match is weak. The size of a clone is reported for some rows only, either as once, few or many, or as a class for expanded clones.

v_gene: TRBV7-8; j_gene: TRBJ2-7; abundance: NA; d_gene: NA; CDR3nt: TGTGCCAGCAGCTTAGCGGTTTTAGCGGTCCCCTACGAGCAGTACTTC; CDR3aa: CASSLAVLAVPYEQYF
v_gene: TRBV7-3; j_gene: TRBJ2-1; abundance: NA; d_gene: NA; CDR3nt: TGTGCCAGCAGCTTATATACGCGGGAACTTTACAATGAGCAGTTCTTC; CDR3aa: CASSLYTRELYNEQFF
v_gene: TRBV28; j_gene: TRBJ2-7; abundance: NA; d_gene: NA; CDR3nt: TGTGCCAGCAGTTCCGACAACTCCTACGAGCAGTACTTC; CDR3aa: CASSSDNSYEQYF
v_gene: TRBV6-6; j_gene: TRBJ1-5; abundance: NA; d_gene: NA; CDR3nt: TGTGCCAGCAGTTACGCAGGCGACAATCAGCCCCAGCATTTT; CDR3aa: CASSYAGDNQPQHF
v_gene: TRBV5-1; j_gene: TRBJ2-1; abundance: once; d_gene: NA; CDR3nt: TGCGCCAGCTCCCAATATAGGAGTAATCAGAACAATGAGCAGTTCTTC; CDR3aa: CASSQYRSNQNNEQFF
v_gene: TRBV5-4; j_gene: TRBJ2-1; abundance: NA; d_gene: NA; CDR3nt: TGTGCCAGCAGCTTGTCGGGCGGGTCCTACAATGAGCAGTTCTTC; CDR3aa: CASSLSGGSYNEQFF
v_gene: TRBV6-1; j_gene: TRBJ2-7; abundance: NA; d_gene: NA; CDR3nt: TGTGCCAGCAGTGCCTCCTACAGCTCCTACGAGCAGTACTTC; CDR3aa: CASSASYSSYEQYF
v_gene: TRBV5-1; j_gene: TRBJ1-2; abundance: NA; d_gene: NA; CDR3nt: TGCGCCAGCAGCCCCGGACAGACCATTTCGGGGGGCTACACCTTC; CDR3aa: CASSPGQTISGGYTF
v_gene: TRBV5-6; j_gene: TRBJ2-1; abundance: once; d_gene: TRBD1; CDR3nt: TGTGCCACCGCCCCTCCGGGGACAGGGTTGTACAATGAGCAGTTCTTC; CDR3aa: CATAPPGTGLYNEQFF
v_gene: TRBV28; j_gene: TRBJ2-7; abundance: NA; d_gene: TRBD1; CDR3nt: TGTGCCAGCACTACCCAGGGGGACACCTTTGGCTACGAGCAGTACTTC; CDR3aa: CASTTQGDTFGYEQYF
v_gene: TRBV7-9; j_gene: TRBJ1-5; abundance: NA; d_gene: NA; CDR3nt: TGTGCCAGCAGCTTCGAGGGGTCGCAGCCCCAGCATTTT; CDR3aa: CASSFEGSQPQHF
v_gene: TRBV6-5; j_gene: TRBJ2-7; abundance: NA; d_gene: TRBD1; CDR3nt: TGTGCCAGCAGGTCCCCGGGACAGGGGGATTACGAGCAGTACTTC; CDR3aa: CASRSPGQGDYEQYF
v_gene: TRBV4-3; j_gene: TRBJ2-7; abundance: NA; d_gene: TRBD1; CDR3nt: TGCGCCAGCAGCCAAGGGTCGGGACAGGTATACGAGCAGTACTTC; CDR3aa: CASSQGSGQVYEQYF
v_gene: TRBV27; j_gene: TRBJ2-7; abundance: NA; d_gene: NA; CDR3nt: TGTGCCAGCAGTCTCCTAGCTGGAGCGGCGGGCGAGCAGTACTTC; CDR3aa: CASSLLAGAAGEQYF
v_gene: TRBV28; j_gene: TRBJ1-2; abundance: once; d_gene: TRBD1; CDR3nt: TGTGCCAGCAGTTACGGACAGGGGGCAGGGGGCTACACCTTC; CDR3aa: CASSYGQGAGGYTF
v_gene: TRBV4-3; j_gene: TRBJ2-6; abundance: NA; d_gene: TRBD1; CDR3nt: TGCGCCAGCAGCCAAGTTTCCGGACAGGGGGTCTTGCTGACTTTC; CDR3aa: CASSQVSGQGVLLTF
v_gene: TRBV6-1; j_gene: TRBJ2-1; abundance: NA; d_gene: NA; CDR3nt: TGTGCCAGCAGTGAAGGTTTAGTCTACAATGAGCAGTTCTTC; CDR3aa: CASSEGLVYNEQFF
v_gene: TRBV9; j_gene: TRBJ2-1; abundance: NA; d_gene: NA; CDR3nt: TGTGCCAGCAGCCCCGGGACTGGCTCCTACAATGAGCAGTTCTTC; CDR3aa: CASSPGTGSYNEQFF
v_gene: TRBV18; j_gene: TRBJ2-5; abundance: NA; d_gene: TRBD2; CDR3nt: TGTGCCAGCTCACCACAGGTCTCTGTAGCGGGAGGAGAGACCCAGTACTTC; CDR3aa: CASSPQVSVAGGETQYF
v_gene: TRBV4-3; j_gene: TRBJ2-7; abundance: once; d_gene: TRBD1; CDR3nt: TGCGCCAGCAGCCAAGATCTCTTCCTCCGGGACAGGCTTTCCTACGAGCAGTACTTC; CDR3aa: CASSQDLFLRDRLSYEQYF
v_gene: TRBV27; j_gene: TRBJ1-5; abundance: once; d_gene: TRBD1; CDR3nt: TGTGCCAGCAGCTTGGGCGGGACAGGTTATCAGCCCCAGCATTTT; CDR3aa: CASSLGGTGYQPQHF
v_gene: TRBV19; j_gene: TRBJ2-3; abundance: NA; d_gene: TRBD1; CDR3nt: TGTGCCAGTAGATCAGCGATGGGACAGGGCGGCACAGATACGCAGTATTTT; CDR3aa: CASRSAMGQGGTDTQYF